The text below deals with one T cell receptor beta chain. Germline V lookup: CDR1 MNHNS, CDR2 SASEGT. Trimming cost V 10 bases and J 3 bases, with 10 bases left between them. There are 13 residues in the CDR3. A second PCR, run for roughly 6 to 11 cycles, used a sample-barcoded 5' primer plus a J-beta primer mix. TCRdb recomputed calls from the 5' RACE reads with MiXCR, one row per CDR3 protein. The sample yields approximately 820,000 distinct CDR3 sequences, 40% to 50% seen once. This sample is drawn from a study of blood T cells in healthy people across ages. The source material was blood. This clonotype was obtained from a man between 60 and 75 years old in good health. V gene TRBV6-1 combines with J gene TRBJ1-6, with TRBD1 as a possible D gene (6 bases). The CDR3 DNA reads as TGTGCCACCCGGGACAACTATAATTCACCCCTCCACTTT. Residues: CATRDNYNSPLHF.